This T cell receptor beta chain appears in the sequencing data of a study of blood T cell repertoires in COVID-19. The V gene's germline CDR1 is SQVTM and CDR2 ANQGSEA. This CDR3 has 16 residues. Trimming shortened V by 3 bases and J by 0 bases, and 15 bases separated the two germline ends. Libraries were prepared by immunoSEQ multiplex PCR; TCRdb keeps only in-frame clonotypes and omits some of them. The sample gives tens of thousands of clones, over 75% of which show up once; around 6.2% is in the top ten. Sequencing was done on a sample of peripheral blood. The TCR sequence derives from a human donor in a cohort sampled during active COVID-19. The rearrangement uses TRBV29-1 and TRBJ2-1; TRBD2 might be the D (6 bases). The CDR3 DNA sequence: TGCAGCGTTGATGGAGGGACCACGAGCTCCTACAATGAGCAGTTCTTC. Its protein is CSVDGGTTSSYNEQFF.